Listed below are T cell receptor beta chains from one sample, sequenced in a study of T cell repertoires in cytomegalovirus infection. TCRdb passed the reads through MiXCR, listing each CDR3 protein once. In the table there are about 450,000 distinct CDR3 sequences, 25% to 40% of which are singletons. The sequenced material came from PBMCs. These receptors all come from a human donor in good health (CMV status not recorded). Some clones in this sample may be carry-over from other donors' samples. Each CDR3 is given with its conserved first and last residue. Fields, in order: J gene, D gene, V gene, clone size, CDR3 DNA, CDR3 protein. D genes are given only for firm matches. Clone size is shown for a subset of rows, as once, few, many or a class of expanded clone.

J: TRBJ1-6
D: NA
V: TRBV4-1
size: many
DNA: TGCGCCAGCAGAGAGGCAGACACAGGAGCGAATAATTCACCCCTCCACTTT
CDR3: CASREADTGANNSPLHF

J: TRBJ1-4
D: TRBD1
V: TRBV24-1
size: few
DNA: TGTGCCACCAGTGATGTCGGGACAGGGGATGAAAAACTGTTTTTT
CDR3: CATSDVGTGDEKLFF

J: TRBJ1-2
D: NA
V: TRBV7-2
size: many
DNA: TGTGCCAGCAGCTTAGGATCCACGACTAACTATGGCTACACCTTC
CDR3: CASSLGSTTNYGYTF

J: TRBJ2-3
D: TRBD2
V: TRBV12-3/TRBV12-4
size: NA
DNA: TGTGCCAGCAGGGCTAGCGGGGGGAGGGATACGCAGTATTTT
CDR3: CASRASGGRDTQYF

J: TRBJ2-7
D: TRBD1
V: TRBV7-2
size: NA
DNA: TGTGCCAGCAGCGAGTCTAGGGGGCCGCACGAGCAGTACTTC
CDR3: CASSESRGPHEQYF

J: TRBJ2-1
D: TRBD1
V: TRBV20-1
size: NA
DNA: TGCAGTGCAAAGACGGGACAGGGGGGGGACAATGAGCAGTTCTTC
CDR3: CSAKTGQGGDNEQFF

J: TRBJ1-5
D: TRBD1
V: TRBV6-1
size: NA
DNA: TGTGCCAGCAAGCTAGGGACAGGGGGGGGTTTATTCAATCAGCCCCAGCATTTT
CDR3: CASKLGTGGGLFNQPQHF

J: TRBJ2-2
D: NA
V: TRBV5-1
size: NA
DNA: TGCGCCAGCCGCATATCAGCCGCCGGGGAGCTGTTTTTT
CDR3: CASRISAAGELFF

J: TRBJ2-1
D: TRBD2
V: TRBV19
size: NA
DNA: TGTGCCAGTAGTATGGAGGCGGGGGGGCAATACAATGAGCAGTTCTTC
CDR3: CASSMEAGGQYNEQFF

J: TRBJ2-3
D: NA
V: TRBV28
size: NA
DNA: TGTGCCAGCAGTCCCCGCCCAGGAAACACAGATACGCAGTATTTT
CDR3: CASSPRPGNTDTQYF

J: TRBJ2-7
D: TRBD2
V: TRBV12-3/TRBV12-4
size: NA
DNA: TGTGCCAGCAGTGGGACTAGCGGGGCTTCCACCACCTACGAGCAGTACTTC
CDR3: CASSGTSGASTTYEQYF

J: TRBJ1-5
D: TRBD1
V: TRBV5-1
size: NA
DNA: TGCGCCAGCAGCTTGGAGGGGGCCCCCAATCAGCTCCAGCATTTT
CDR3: CASSLEGAPNQLQHF

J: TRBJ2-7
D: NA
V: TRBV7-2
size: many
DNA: TGTGCCAGCAGCTTAGTTGTCTACGAGCAGTACTTC
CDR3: CASSLVVYEQYF

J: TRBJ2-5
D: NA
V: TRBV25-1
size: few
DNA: TGTGCCAGCAGTGAATCCAGGGGCGTGGAGACCCAGTACTTC
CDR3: CASSESRGVETQYF

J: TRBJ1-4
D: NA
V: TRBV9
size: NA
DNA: TGTGCCAGCAGCGTGGGGGTTAATGAAAAACTGTTTTTT
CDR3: CASSVGVNEKLFF

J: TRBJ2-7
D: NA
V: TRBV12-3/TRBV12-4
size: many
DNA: TGTGCCAGCAGTTTAGCCCGTTTGATCGGGGACGAGCAGTACTTC
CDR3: CASSLARLIGDEQYF

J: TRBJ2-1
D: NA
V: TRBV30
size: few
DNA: TGTGCCTGGAGGGGTGGGGCTAGGGAGCAGTTCTTC
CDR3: CAWRGGAREQFF

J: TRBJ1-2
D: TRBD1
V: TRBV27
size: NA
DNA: TGTGCCAGCAGCCTCCACTCAGGGGGCCGGGGCTACACCTTC
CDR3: CASSLHSGGRGYTF

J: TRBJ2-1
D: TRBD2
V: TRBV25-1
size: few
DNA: TGTGCCAGCAGGCAAGCGGGGGGCGACAATGAGCAGTTCTTC
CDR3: CASRQAGGDNEQFF

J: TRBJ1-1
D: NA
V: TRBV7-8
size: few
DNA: TGTGCCAGCAGCCACGCCGGGACGGCAGCTGAAGCTTTCTTT
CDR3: CASSHAGTAAEAFF

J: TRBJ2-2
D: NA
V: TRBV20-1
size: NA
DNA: TGCAGTGCTGGGACCCCGGCCGGGGAGCTGTTTTTT
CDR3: CSAGTPAGELFF

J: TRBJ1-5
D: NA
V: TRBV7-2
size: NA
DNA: TGTGCCAGCAGCTTAGGGCAGGGCCTAGGGCAGCCCCAGCATTTT
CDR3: CASSLGQGLGQPQHF

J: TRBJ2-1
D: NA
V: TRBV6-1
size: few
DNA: TGTGCCAGCAGTGAACAAGTGGGCCAGGGTTGTTTGGGTGAGCAGTTCTTC
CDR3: CASSEQVGQGCLGEQFF

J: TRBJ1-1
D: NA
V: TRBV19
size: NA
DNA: TGTGCCAGTAGGAGCCAGGACTACACTGAAGCTTTCTTT
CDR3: CASRSQDYTEAFF

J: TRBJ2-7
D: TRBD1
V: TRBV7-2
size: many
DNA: TGTGCCAGCAGCCAGGGGGGGACAGGGGGCTACGAGCAGTACTTC
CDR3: CASSQGGTGGYEQYF

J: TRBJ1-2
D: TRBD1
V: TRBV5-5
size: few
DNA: TGTGCCAGCAGCTTGGGACCGGGACAGGGGTATGGCTACACCTTC
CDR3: CASSLGPGQGYGYTF

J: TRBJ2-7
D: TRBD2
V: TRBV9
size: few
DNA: TGTGCCAGCAGCGTAGGAGCGGGAGTCGTCGGCGAGCAGTACTTC
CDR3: CASSVGAGVVGEQYF

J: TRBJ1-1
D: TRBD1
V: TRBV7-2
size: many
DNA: TGTGCCAGCAGCTTAAGGGACAGGGGAAGGGGAAACACTGAAGCTTTCTTT
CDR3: CASSLRDRGRGNTEAFF

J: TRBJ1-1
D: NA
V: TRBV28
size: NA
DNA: TGTGCCAGCAGTACCCCCTACAGGAAGGCGAACACTGAAGCTTTCTTT
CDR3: CASSTPYRKANTEAFF

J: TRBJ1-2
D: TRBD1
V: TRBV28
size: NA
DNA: TGTGCCAGCATTTCACAGGGGCGGGGGGGCTATGGCTACACCTTC
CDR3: CASISQGRGGYGYTF